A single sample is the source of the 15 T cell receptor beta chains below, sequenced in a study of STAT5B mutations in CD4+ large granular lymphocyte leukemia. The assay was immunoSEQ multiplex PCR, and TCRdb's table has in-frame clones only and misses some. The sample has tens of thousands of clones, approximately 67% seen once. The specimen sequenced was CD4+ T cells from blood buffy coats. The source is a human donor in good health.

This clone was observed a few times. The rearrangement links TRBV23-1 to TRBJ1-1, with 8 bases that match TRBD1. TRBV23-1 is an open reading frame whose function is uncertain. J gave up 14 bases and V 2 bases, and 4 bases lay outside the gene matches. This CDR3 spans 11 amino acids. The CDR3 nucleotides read TGCGCCAGCAGTCAAGGCTACAGGGGGTTCTTT. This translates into CASSQGYRGFF.

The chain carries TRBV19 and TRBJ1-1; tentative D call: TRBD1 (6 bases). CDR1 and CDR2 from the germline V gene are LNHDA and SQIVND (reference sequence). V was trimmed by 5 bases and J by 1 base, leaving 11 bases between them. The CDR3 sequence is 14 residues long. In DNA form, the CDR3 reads TGTGCCAGTAGTCCCCAGGGGAAGAACACTGAAGCTTTCTTT. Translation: CASSPQGKNTEAFF. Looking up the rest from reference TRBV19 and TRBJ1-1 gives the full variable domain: DGGITQSPKYLFRKEGQNVTLSCEQNLNHDAMYWYRQDPGQGLRLIYYSQIVNDFQKGDIAEGYSVSREKKESFPLTVTSAQKNPTAFYLCASSPQGKNTEAFFGQGTRLTVV.

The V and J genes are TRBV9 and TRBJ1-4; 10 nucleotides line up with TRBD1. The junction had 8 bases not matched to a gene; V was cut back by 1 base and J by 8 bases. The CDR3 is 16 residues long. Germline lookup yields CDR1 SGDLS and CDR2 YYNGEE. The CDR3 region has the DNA TGTGCCAGCAGCGTAAGTGGACAGGGGGGGCGAGAAAAACTGTTTTTT. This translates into CASSVSGQGGREKLFF.

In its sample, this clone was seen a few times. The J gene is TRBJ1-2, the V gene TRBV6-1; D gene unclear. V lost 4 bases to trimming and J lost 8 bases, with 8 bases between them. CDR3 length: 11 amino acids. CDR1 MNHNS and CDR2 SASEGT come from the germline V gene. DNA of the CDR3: TGTGCCAGCAGTGGGCGTCAGGGCTACACCTTC. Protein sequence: CASSGRQGYTF.

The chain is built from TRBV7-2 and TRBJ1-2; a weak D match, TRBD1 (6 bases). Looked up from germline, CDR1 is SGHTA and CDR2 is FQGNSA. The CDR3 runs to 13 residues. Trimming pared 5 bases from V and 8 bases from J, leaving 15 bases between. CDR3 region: CASSQLRQAGYTF. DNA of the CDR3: TGTGCCAGCAGCCAACTCCGACAGGCGGGCTACACCTTC.

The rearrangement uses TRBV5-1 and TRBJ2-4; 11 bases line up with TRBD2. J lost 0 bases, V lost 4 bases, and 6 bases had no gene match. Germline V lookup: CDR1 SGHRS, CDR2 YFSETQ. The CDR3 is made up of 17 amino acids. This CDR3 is CASSPGLAALAKNIQYF. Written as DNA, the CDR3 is TGCGCCAGCAGCCCGGGACTAGCGGCACTAGCCAAAAACATTCAGTACTTC.

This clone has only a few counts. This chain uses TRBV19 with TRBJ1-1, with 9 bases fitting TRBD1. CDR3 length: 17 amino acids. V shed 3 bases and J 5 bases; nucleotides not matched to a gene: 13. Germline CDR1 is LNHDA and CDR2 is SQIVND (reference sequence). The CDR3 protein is CASSIGSGTGHATEAFF. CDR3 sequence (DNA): TGTGCCAGTAGTATTGGTAGTGGGACAGGGCATGCGACTGAAGCTTTCTTT.

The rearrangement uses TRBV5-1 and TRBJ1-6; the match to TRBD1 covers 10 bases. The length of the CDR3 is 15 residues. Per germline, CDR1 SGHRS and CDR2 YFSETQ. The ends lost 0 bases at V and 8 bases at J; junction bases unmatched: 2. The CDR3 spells CASSLGTGGYSPLHF. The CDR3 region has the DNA TGCGCCAGCAGCTTGGGGACAGGGGGGTATTCACCCCTCCACTTT.

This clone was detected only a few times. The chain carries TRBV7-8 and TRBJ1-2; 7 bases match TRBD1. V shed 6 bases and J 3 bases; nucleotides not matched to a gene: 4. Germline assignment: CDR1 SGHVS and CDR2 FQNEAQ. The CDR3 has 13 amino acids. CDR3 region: CASSYDRDYGYTF. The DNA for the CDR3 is TGTGCCAGCAGTTACGACAGGGACTATGGCTACACCTTC. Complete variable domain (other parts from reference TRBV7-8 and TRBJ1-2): GAGVSQSPRYKVAKRGQDVALRCDPISGHVSLFWYQQALGQGPEFLTYFQNEAQLDKSGLPSDRFFAERPEGSVSTLKIQRTQQEDSAVYLCASSYDRDYGYTFGSGTRLTVV.

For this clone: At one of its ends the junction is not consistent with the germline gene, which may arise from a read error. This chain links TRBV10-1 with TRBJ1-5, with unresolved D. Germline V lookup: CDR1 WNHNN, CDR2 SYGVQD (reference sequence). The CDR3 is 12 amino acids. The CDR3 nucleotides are TGCGCCAGCAGGGCGGCGGATCAGCCCCAACATTTT. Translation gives CASRAADQPQHF.

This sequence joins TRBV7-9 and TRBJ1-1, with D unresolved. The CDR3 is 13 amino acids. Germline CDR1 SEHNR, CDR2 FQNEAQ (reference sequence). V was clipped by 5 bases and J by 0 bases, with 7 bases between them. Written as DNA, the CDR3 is TGTGCCAGCAGCGCTTATATGAACACTGAAGCTTTCTTT. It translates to CASSAYMNTEAFF.

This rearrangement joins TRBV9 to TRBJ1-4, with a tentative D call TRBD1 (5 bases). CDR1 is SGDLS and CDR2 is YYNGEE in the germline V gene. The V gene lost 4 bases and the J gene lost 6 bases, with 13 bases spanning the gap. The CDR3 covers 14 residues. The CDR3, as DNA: TGTGCCAGCAGCCCGCCCGGGACGGATGAAAAACTGTTTTTT. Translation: CASSPPGTDEKLFF.

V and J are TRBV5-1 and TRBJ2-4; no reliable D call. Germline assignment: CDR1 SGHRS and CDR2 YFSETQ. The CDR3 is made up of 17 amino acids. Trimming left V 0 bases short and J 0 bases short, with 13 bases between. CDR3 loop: CASSLVSQRLAKNIQYF. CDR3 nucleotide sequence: TGCGCCAGCAGCTTGGTTTCCCAGCGACTAGCCAAAAACATTCAGTACTTC.

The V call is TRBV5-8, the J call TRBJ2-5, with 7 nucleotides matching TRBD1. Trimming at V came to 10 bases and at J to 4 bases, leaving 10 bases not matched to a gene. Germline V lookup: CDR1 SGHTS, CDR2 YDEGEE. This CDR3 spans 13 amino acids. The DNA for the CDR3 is TGTGCCGGGCAGACAGGGATCAGAGAGACCCAGTACTTC. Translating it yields CAGQTGIRETQYF.

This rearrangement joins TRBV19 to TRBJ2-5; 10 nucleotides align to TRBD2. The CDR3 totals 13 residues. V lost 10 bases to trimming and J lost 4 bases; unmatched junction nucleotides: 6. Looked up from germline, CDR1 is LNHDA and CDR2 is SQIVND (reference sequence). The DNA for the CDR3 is TGTGCCACAGCGGGGGGGATGGGAGAGACCCAGTACTTC. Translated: CATAGGMGETQYF.